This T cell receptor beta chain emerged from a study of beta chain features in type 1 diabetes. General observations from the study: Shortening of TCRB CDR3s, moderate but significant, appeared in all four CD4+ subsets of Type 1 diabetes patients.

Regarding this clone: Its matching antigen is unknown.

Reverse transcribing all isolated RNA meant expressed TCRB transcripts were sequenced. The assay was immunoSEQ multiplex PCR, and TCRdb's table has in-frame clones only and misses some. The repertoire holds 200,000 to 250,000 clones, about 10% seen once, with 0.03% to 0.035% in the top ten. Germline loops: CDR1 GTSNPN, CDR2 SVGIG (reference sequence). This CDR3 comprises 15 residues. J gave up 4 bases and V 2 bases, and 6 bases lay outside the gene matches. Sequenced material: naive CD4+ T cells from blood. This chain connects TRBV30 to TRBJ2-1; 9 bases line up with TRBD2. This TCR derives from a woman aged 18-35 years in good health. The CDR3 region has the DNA TGTGCCTGGAGTTTGACTAGCGGTTCGTACAATGAGCAGTTCTTC. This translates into CAWSLTSGSYNEQFF.